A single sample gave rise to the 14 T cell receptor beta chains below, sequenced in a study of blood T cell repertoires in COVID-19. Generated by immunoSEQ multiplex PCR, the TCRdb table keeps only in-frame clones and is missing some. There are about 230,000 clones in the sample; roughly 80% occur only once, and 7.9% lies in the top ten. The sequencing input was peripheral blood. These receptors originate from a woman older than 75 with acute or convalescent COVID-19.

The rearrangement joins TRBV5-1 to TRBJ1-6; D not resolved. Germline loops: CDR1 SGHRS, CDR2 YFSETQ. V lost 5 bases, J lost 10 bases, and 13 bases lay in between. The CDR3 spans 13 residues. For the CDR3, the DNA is TGCGCCAGCAGGACTGGCCTTGACTCACCCCTCCACTTT. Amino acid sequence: CASRTGLDSPLHF.

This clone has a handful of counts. The CDR3 DNA is TGTGCCAGCACGAAACTAGCGGGGCACACCGGGGAGCTGTTTTTT. Amino acids: CASTKLAGHTGELFF. The V and J genes are TRBV27 and TRBJ2-2; 10 bases are a match to TRBD2. Trimming removed 7 bases from V and 3 bases from J; junction bases left unmatched: 5. From germline, CDR1 is MNHEY and CDR2 SMNVEV (reference sequence). The CDR3 spans 15 residues.

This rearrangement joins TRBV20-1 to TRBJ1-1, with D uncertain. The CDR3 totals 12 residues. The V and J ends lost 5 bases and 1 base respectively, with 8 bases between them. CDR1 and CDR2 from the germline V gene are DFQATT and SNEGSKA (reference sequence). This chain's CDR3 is CSAGAGNTEAFF. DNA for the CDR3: TGCAGTGCTGGTGCGGGGAACACTGAAGCTTTCTTT.

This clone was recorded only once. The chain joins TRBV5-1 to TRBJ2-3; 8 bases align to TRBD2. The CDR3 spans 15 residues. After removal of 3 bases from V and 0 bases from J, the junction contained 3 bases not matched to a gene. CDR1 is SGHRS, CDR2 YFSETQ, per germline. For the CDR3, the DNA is TGCGCCAGCAGCTCCGGGGGGGCTAGCACAGATACGCAGTATTTT. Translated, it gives CASSSGGASTDTQYF.

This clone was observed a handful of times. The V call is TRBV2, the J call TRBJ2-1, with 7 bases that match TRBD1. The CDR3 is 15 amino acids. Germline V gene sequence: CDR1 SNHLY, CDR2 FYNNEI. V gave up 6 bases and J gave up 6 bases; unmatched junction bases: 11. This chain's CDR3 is CASRVDRVKGNEQFF. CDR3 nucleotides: TGTGCCAGCAGAGTAGACAGGGTTAAAGGCAATGAGCAGTTCTTC.

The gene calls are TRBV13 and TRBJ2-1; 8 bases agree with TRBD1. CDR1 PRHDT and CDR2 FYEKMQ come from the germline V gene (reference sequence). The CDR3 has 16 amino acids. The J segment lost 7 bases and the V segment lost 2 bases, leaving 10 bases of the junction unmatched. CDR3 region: CASSLPWAGQENEQFF. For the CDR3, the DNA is TGTGCCAGCAGCTTACCATGGGCGGGACAGGAGAATGAGCAGTTCTTC.

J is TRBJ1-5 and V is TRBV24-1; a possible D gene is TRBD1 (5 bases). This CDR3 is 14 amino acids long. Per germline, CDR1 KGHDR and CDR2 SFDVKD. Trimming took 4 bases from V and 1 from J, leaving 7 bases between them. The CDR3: CATSDRASNQPQHF. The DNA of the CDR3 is TGTGCCACCAGTGACAGGGCGAGCAATCAGCCCCAGCATTTT.

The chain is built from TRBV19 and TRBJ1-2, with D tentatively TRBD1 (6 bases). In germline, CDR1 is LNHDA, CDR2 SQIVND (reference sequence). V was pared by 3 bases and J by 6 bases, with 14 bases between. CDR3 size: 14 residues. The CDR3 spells CASSISTGIDGYTF. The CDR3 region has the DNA TGTGCCAGTAGTATCTCTACAGGGATTGATGGCTACACCTTC. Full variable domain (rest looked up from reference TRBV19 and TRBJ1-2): DGGITQSPKYLFRKEGQNVTLSCEQNLNHDAMYWYRQDPGQGLRLIYYSQIVNDFQKGDIAEGYSVSREKKESFPLTVTSAQKNPTAFYLCASSISTGIDGYTFGSGTRLTVV.

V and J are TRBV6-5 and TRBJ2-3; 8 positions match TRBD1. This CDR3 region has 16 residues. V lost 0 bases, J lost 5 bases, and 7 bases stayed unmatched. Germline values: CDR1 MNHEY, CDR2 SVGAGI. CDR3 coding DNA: TGTGCCAGCAGTTACTCGACCAGGGGGCTGGGAGATACGCAGTATTTT. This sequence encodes CASSYSTRGLGDTQYF.

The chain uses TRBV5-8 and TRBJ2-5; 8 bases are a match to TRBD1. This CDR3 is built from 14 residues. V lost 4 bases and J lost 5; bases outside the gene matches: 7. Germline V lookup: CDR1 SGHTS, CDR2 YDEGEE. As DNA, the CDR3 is TGTGCCAGCAGCCCCGACAGGGGCGGGGAGACCCAGTACTTC. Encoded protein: CASSPDRGGETQYF.

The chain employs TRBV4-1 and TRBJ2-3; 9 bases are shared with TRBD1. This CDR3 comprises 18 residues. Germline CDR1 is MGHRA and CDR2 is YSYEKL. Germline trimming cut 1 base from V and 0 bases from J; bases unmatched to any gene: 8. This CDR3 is CASSQGQGGLLSTDTQYF. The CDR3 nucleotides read TGCGCCAGCAGCCAAGGACAGGGGGGCCTATTAAGCACAGATACGCAGTATTTT.

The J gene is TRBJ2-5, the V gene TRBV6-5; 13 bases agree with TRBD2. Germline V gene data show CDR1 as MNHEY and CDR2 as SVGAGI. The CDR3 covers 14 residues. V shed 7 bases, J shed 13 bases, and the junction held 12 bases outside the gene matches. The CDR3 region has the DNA TGTGCCAGCAAAACCGGGACTAGCGGGGTCTTATTGTACTTC. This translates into CASKTGTSGVLLYF.

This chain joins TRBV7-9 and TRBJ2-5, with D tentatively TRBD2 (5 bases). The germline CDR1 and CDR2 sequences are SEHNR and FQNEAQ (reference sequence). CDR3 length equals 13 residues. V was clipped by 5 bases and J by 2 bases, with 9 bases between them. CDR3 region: CASSPGLQETQYF. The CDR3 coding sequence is TGTGCCAGCAGCCCCGGACTGCAAGAGACCCAGTACTTC.

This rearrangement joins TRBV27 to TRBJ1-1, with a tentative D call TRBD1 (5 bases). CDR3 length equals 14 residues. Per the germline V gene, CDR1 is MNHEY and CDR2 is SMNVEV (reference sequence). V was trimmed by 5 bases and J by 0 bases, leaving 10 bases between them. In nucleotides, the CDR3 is TGTGCCAGCAGTGCCAGGGATTTGAACACTGAAGCTTTCTTT. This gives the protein CASSARDLNTEAFF.